The 5 T cell receptor beta chains below come from one sample, sequenced in a study of T cell changes during pregnancy in multiple sclerosis. Method: immunoSEQ multiplex PCR; TCRdb's copy keeps in-frame clones and lacks some. The table shows fewer than 110,000 clones, with around 91% occurring only once. Sequencing used peripheral blood, obtained after pregnancy. The receptors here all came from a female donor with multiple sclerosis, enrolled in a pregnancy study.

This chain uses TRBV5-1 with TRBJ2-7; possible D gene TRBD1, 6 bases. In germline, CDR1 is SGHRS, CDR2 YFSETQ. CDR3 length: 17 amino acids. Trimming took off 0 bases at V and 4 bases at J, with 20 bases between the two ends. The CDR3 DNA is TGCGCCAGCAGCTTGGACCTGACGACCATACAGGGTTACGAGCAGTACTTC. The encoded protein is CASSLDLTTIQGYEQYF.

V usage is TRBV5-1 and J usage is TRBJ2-3; TRBD2 agrees at 7 bases. CDR1 is SGHRS, CDR2 YFSETQ, per germline. There are 16 residues in the CDR3. V was pared by 0 bases and J by 2 bases, with 6 bases of the junction left unmatched. Here the CDR3 reads CASSLAGTKNTDTQYF. The CDR3 nucleotides read TGCGCCAGCAGCTTGGCCGGGACTAAGAACACAGATACGCAGTATTTT. Filled out from reference TRBV5-1 and TRBJ2-3, the complete variable domain reads KAGVTQTPRYLIKTRGQQVTLSCSPISGHRSVSWYQQTPGQGLQFLFEYFSETQRNKGNFPGRFSGRQFSNSRSEMNVSTLELGDSALYLCASSLAGTKNTDTQYFGPGTRLTVL.

The chain combines TRBV7-2 with TRBJ2-7, with TRBD1 matching over 8 bases. Germline CDR1 SGHTA, CDR2 FQGNSA. The ends lost 5 bases at V and 2 bases at J; junction bases unmatched: 8. CDR3 length: 15 residues. DNA of the CDR3: TGTGCCAGCAGCCCGACCCGGGACAGGACCTACGAGCAGTACTTC. The encoded protein is CASSPTRDRTYEQYF.

The V and J genes are TRBV6-5 and TRBJ1-1; 7 positions agree with TRBD1. V shed 8 bases and J 6 bases; nucleotides not matched to a gene: 12. The CDR3 has 14 residues. Germline V gene sequence: CDR1 MNHEY, CDR2 SVGAGI. Here the CDR3 reads CASAKGGRTPEAFF. The DNA of the CDR3 is TGTGCCAGCGCAAAAGGGGGCCGGACCCCTGAAGCTTTCTTT.

This clone was detected only once. The chain combines TRBV7-9 with TRBJ1-2, with 10 bases identical to TRBD1. Germline values: CDR1 SEHNR, CDR2 FQNEAQ (reference sequence). J gave up 4 bases and V 8 bases, and 10 bases lay outside the gene matches. CDR3 size: 15 residues. DNA of the CDR3: TGTGCCAGCCGACGGGACAGGGGTGGCGGCTATGGCTACACCTTC. Translating it yields CASRRDRGGGYGYTF.